This T cell receptor (beta chain) emerged from a study of T cell changes during pregnancy in multiple sclerosis. TCRdb's table, derived via immunoSEQ multiplex PCR, lists solely in-frame clones and lacks some. The profile shows about 43,000 clones, roughly 88% of them singletons. With V trimmed by 2 bases and J by 4 bases, 15 bases remained unmatched. The CDR3 length is 19 residues. Germline-derived CDR1 and CDR2 are SEHNR and FQNEAQ (reference sequence). This TCR derives from a female donor with multiple sclerosis, enrolled in a pregnancy study. The source material was PBMCs (not recorded whether the cells were cultured). The chain links TRBV7-9 to TRBJ2-1; 9 bases fit TRBD2. Here the CDR3 reads CASSLPPSGRRTSYNEQFF. The CDR3 DNA reads TGTGCCAGCAGCTTACCCCCCAGCGGGAGGAGGACTTCGTACAATGAGCAGTTCTTC.